This is a list of T cell receptor beta chains from one sample in a study of shared clonotypes between healthy human individuals. The table came from immunoSEQ multiplex PCR; TCRdb's copy has only in-frame clones and leaves some out. There are fewer than 1.4 million clones in the sample; 78% occur only once, and more than 0.55% lies in the top ten. The sample consisted of memory CD4+ T cells from PBMCs. Receptors were obtained from a man aged 18 to 30 in good health. Some clones in this sample may be carry-over from other donors' samples. Both conserved end residues are part of each CDR3. The D gene is left open where the match is weak. Clone size is not always given. Where it is, it says once, few, many or a class for expanded clones.

D	size	V	J	CDR3	DNA
NA	NA	TRBV10-3	TRBJ2-7	CAISERGEHEQYF	TGTGCCATCAGTGAAAGAGGGGAACACGAGCAGTACTTC
NA	once	TRBV18	TRBJ2-1	CASSPPGQQFF	TGTGCCAGCTCACCACCGGGACAGCAGTTCTTC
TRBD2	NA	TRBV4-2	TRBJ2-3	CASSQKGAGAGTDTQYF	TGTGCCAGCAGCCAAAAGGGAGCGGGAGCGGGGACAGATACGCAGTATTTT
TRBD1	NA	TRBV5-8	TRBJ1-2	CASSLGDRVAGGYTF	TGTGCCAGCAGCTTGGGCGACAGGGTAGCGGGGGGCTACACCTTC
TRBD1	NA	TRBV28	TRBJ1-2	CASRTGRGPNYGYTF	TGTGCCAGCAGGACGGGCAGGGGGCCTAACTATGGCTACACCTTC
NA	NA	TRBV19	TRBJ2-1	CASSIVAGGGEQFF	TGTGCCAGTAGTATAGTAGCAGGGGGAGGTGAGCAGTTCTTC
TRBD1	NA	TRBV30	TRBJ2-5	CAWSLGTGGAGLGETQYF	TGTGCCTGGAGCCTAGGGACAGGGGGCGCAGGGTTGGGAGAGACCCAGTACTTC
TRBD2	NA	TRBV5-6	TRBJ2-1	CASSMSGTSGRLFF	TGTGCCAGCAGCATGTCCGGGACTAGCGGGAGACTGTTCTTC
TRBD1	NA	TRBV15	TRBJ2-7	CATSSGQVLSNEQYF	TGTGCCACCAGCAGCGGACAGGTTCTCTCTAACGAGCAGTACTTC
NA	NA	TRBV5-6	TRBJ2-1	CASSLGLGRGEQFF	TGTGCCAGCAGCTTGGGACTAGGTAGGGGTGAGCAGTTCTTC
NA	NA	TRBV7-3	TRBJ1-1	CASSPGGSNTEAFF	TGTGCCAGCAGCCCTGGGGGGTCGAACACTGAAGCTTTCTTT